This T cell receptor beta chain was profiled in a study of cytomegalovirus exposure and HLA in healthy donors. Whole-study results and caveats: Most sequenced TCRs were rare (though some public TCRs occurred in many donors). A later analysis linked a missense DCLRE1C variant to TCR beta V- and J-gene trimming.

In the case of this clone: What it recognizes is unknown.

Sampled while nominally healthy, donors likely had unrecorded immune exposures. The ends were cut back, 0 bases at V and 2 bases at J, with 11 bases in the middle. The CDR3 length is 15 residues. The germline V gene has CDR1 MNHEY and CDR2 SVGAGI. Primers for the PCR totalled 60 Vbeta and 13 Jbeta. Assay used: immunoSEQ multiplex PCR; TCRdb lists only in-frame clones, some missing. The sample carries some 270,000 clones, 80% to 95% recorded once. The sample taken for sequencing was PBMCs. This clonotype was sampled from a girl aged 2-10 years in good health and CMV-seronegative. The chain combines TRBV6-5 with TRBJ2-7, with TRBD1 as a possible D gene (5 bases). As DNA, the CDR3 is TGTGCCAGCAGTTACTCCCAAGGGGCAGCCTACGAGCAGTACTTC. Translation: CASSYSQGAAYEQYF.